Described below is a single T cell receptor beta chain sequence and its context. Some clones are missing from TCRdb's copy, which holds only in-frame ones; the method was immunoSEQ multiplex PCR. This sample has around 400,000 clones, with 87% found just once. These data originate in a study of blood T cell repertoires in COVID-19. Trimming left V 2 bases short and J 7 bases short, with 16 bases between. Germline CDR1 is SGHKS and CDR2 is YYEKEE (reference sequence). The CDR3 has 14 residues. This chain connects TRBV5-5 to TRBJ2-7, with a possible D match to TRBD1 (6 bases). This TCR came from a woman aged 55-70 years with COVID-19, enrolled during active disease. The specimen sequenced was peripheral blood. The DNA for the CDR3 is TGTGCCAGCAGCTTATCCGGGACAACGTGGGAGCAGTACTTC. Encoded protein: CASSLSGTTWEQYF.